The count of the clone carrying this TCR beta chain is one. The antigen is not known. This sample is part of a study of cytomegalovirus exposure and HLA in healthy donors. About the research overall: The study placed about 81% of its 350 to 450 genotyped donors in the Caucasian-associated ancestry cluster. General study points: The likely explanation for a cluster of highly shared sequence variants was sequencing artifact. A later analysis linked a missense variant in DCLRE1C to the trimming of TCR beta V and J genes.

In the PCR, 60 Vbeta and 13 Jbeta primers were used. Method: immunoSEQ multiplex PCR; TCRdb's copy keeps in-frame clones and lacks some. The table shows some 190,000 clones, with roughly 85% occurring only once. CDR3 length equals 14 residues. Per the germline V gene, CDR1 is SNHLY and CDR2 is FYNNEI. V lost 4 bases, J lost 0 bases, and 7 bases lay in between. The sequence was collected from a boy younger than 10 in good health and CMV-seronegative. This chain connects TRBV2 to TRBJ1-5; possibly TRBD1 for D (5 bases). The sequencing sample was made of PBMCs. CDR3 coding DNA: TGTGCCAGCAGTGGGGGCTCTAGCAATCAGCCCCAGCATTTT. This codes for CASSGGSSNQPQHF.